This T cell receptor (beta chain) was sequenced in a study of T cells after posttransplantation cyclophosphamide. This clone was counted many times. The data were produced by immunoSEQ multiplex PCR, yet TCRdb's version contains in-frame clones alone and is incomplete. The profile covers about 39,000 clones, none occurring a single time. The sequence was obtained from a woman between 50 and 59 years old in good health and a related stem cell transplant donor. Sequencing was done on a sample of PBMCs.

CDR3 region: CASNRDRATDTQYF. CDR3 DNA sequence: TGTGCCAGTAACCGGGACAGGGCCACAGATACGCAGTATTTT. The chain recombines TRBV19 with TRBJ2-3; 9 bases match TRBD1. Germline CDR1 and CDR2: LNHDA and SQIVND (reference sequence). This CDR3 is built from 14 residues. With 7 bases clipped from V and 2 bases from J, the junction kept 4 bases outside the gene matches.